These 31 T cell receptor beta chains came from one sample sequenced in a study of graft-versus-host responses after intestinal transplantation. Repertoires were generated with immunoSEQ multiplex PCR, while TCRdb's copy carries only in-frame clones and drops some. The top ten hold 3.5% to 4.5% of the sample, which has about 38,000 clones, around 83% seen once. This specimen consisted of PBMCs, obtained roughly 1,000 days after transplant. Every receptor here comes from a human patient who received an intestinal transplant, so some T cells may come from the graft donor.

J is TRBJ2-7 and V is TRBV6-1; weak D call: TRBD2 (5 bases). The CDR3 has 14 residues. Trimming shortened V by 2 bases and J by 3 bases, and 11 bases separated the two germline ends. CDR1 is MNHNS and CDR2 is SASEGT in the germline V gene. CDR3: CASSETKGVYEQYF. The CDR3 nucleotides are TGTGCCAGCAGTGAAACCAAGGGAGTCTACGAGCAGTACTTC.

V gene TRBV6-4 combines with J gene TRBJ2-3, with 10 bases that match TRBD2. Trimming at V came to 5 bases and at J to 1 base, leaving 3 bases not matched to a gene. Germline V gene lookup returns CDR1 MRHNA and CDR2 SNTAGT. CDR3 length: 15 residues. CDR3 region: CASSPGTSGTDTQYF. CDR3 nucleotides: TGTGCCAGCAGTCCCGGGACTAGCGGCACAGATACGCAGTATTTT.

This chain's CDR3 is CASSLDRGLNSPLHF. The DNA for the CDR3 is TGTGCCAGCAGCTTGGACCGAGGCTTAAATTCACCCCTCCACTTT. The genes are TRBV5-4 and TRBJ1-6; D unclear. The CDR3 covers 15 residues. V gave up 0 bases and J gave up 7 bases, with 11 bases separating them. Germline lookup yields CDR1 SGHNT and CDR2 YYREEE (reference sequence).

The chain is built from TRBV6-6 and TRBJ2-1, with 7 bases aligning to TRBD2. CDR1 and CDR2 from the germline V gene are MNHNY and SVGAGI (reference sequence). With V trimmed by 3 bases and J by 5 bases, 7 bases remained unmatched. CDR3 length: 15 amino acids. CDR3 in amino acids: CASSYTGGGNNEQFF. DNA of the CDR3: TGTGCCAGCAGTTATACTGGCGGGGGTAACAATGAGCAGTTCTTC.

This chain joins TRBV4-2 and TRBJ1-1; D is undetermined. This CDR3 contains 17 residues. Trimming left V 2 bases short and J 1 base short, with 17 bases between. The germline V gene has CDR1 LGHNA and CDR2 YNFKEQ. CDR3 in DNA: TGTGCCAGCAGCCAAAACCCCTGGGAAAGAAAGAACACTGAAGCTTTCTTT. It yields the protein CASSQNPWERKNTEAFF.

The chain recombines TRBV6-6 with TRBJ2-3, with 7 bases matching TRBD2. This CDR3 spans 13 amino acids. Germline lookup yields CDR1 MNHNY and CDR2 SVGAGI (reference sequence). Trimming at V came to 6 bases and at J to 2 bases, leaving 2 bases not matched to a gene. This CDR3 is CASSRLATDTQYF. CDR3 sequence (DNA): TGTGCCAGCAGCCGACTAGCCACAGATACGCAGTATTTT.

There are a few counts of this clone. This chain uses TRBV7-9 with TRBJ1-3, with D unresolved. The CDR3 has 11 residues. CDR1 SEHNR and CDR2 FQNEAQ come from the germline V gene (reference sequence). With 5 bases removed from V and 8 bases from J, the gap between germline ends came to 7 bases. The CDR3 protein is CASSPGDTIYF. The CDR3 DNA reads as TGTGCCAGCAGCCCCGGGGACACCATATATTTT.

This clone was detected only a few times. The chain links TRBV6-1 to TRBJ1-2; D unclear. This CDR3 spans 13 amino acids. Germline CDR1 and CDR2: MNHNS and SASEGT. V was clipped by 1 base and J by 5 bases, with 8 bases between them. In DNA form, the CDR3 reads TGTGCCAGCAGTGAAGACGGGCTTTATGGCTACACCTTC. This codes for CASSEDGLYGYTF.

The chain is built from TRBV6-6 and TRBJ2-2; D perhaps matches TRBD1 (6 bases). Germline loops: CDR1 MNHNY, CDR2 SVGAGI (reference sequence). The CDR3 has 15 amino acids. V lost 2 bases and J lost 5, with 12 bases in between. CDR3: CASSYAGGGTGELFF. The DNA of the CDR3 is TGTGCCAGCAGTTACGCTGGGGGCGGTACCGGGGAGCTGTTTTTT.

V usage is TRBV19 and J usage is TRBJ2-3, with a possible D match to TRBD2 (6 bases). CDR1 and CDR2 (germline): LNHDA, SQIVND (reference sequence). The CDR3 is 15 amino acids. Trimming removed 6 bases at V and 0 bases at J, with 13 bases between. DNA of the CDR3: TGTGCCAGTAGGTCTAGCGTAGCAAGCACAGATACGCAGTATTTT. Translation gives CASRSSVASTDTQYF.

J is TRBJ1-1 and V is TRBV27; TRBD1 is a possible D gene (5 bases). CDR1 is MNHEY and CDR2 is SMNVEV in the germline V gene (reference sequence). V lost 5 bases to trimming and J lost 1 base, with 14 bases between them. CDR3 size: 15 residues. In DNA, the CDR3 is TGTGCCAGCAGTCCAACGCCTGGACAGAACACTGAAGCTTTCTTT. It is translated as CASSPTPGQNTEAFF.

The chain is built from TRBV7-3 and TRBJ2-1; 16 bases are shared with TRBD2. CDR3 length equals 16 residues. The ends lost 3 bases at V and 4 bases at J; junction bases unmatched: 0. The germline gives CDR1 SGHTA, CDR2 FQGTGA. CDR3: CASSLGLAGGYNEQFF. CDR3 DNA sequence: TGTGCCAGCAGCTTGGGACTAGCGGGAGGGTACAATGAGCAGTTCTTC.

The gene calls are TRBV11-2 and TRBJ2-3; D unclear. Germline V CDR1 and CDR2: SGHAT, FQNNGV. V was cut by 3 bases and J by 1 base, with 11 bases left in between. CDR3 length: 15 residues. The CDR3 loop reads CASSFPEVRTDTQYF. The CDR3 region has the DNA TGTGCCAGCAGCTTCCCCGAGGTTCGCACAGATACGCAGTATTTT.

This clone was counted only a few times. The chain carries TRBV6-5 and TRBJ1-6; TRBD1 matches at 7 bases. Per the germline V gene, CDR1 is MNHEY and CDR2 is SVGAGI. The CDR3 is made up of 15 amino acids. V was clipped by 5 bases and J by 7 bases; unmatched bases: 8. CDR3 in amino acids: CASSGKGQFNSPLHF. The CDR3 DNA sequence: TGTGCCAGCAGTGGGAAGGGACAGTTCAATTCACCCCTCCACTTT.

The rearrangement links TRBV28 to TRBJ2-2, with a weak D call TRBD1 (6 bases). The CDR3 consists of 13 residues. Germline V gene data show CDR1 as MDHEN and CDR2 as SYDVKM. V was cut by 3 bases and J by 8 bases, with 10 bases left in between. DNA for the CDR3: TGTGCCAGCAGTTTGTCCGGGACAGGGGAGCTGTTTTTT. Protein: CASSLSGTGELFF.

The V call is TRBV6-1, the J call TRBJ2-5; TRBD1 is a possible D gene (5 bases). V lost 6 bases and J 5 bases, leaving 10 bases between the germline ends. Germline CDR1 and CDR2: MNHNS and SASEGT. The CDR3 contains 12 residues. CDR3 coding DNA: TGTGCCAGCAGGGCAGGGATGGAGACCCAGTACTTC. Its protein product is CASRAGMETQYF.

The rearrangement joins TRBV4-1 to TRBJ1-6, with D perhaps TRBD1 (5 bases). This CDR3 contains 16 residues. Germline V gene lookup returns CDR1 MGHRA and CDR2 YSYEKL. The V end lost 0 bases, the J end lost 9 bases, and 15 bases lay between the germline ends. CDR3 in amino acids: CASSQEGGTTGSPLHF. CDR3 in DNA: TGCGCCAGCAGCCAAGAGGGAGGGACCACAGGTTCACCCCTCCACTTT.

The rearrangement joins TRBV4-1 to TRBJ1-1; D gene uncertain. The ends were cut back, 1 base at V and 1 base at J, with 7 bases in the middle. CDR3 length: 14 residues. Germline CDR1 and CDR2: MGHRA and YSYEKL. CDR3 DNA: TGCGCCAGCAGCCAAGGTATCGGGAACACTGAAGCTTTCTTT. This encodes CASSQGIGNTEAFF.

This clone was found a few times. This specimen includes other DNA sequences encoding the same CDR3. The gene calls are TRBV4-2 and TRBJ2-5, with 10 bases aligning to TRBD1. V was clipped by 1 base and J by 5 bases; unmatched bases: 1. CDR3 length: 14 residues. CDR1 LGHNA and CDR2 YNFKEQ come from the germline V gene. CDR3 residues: CASSQADRGETQYF. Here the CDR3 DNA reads TGTGCCAGCAGCCAAGCGGACAGGGGGGAGACCCAGTACTTC.

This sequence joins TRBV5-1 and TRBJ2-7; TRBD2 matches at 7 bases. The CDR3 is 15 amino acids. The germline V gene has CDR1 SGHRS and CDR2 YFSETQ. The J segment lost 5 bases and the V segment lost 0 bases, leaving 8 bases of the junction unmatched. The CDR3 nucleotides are TGCGCCAGCAGCTTGGGGTGGGGGACTAAAAACGAGCAGTACTTC. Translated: CASSLGWGTKNEQYF. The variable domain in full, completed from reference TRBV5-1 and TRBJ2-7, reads KAGVTQTPRYLIKTRGQQVTLSCSPISGHRSVSWYQQTPGQGLQFLFEYFSETQRNKGNFPGRFSGRQFSNSRSEMNVSTLELGDSALYLCASSLGWGTKNEQYFGPGTRLTVT.

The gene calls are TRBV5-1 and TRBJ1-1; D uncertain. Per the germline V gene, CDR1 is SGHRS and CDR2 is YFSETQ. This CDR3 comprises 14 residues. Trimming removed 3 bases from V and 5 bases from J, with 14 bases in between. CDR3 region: CASSWVSGDTEAFF. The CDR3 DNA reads TGCGCCAGCAGCTGGGTTTCTGGGGATACTGAAGCTTTCTTT.

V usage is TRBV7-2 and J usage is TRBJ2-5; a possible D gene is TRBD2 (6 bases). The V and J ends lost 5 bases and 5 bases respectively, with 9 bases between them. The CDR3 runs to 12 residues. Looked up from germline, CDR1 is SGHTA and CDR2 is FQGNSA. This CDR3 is CASSARGETQYF. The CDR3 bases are TGTGCCAGCAGCGCCCGGGGGGAGACCCAGTACTTC.

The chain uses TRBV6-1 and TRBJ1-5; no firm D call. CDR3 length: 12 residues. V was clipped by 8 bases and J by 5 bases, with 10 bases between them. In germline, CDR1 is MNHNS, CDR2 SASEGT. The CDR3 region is CASLTPHQPQHF. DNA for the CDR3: TGTGCCAGCTTGACACCCCATCAGCCCCAGCATTTT.

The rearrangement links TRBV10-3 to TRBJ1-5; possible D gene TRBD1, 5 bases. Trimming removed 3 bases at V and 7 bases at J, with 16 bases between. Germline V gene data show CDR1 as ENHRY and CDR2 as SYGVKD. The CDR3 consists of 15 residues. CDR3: CAISEGQGRSQPQHF. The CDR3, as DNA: TGTGCCATCAGTGAAGGGCAGGGAAGAAGCCAGCCCCAGCATTTT.

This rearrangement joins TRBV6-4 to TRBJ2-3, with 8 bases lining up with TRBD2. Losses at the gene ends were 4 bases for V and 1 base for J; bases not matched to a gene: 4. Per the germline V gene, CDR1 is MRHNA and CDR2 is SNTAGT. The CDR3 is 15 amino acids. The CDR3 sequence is CASSAEAGGTDTQYF. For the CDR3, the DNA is TGTGCCAGCAGTGCGGAAGCGGGGGGCACAGATACGCAGTATTTT.

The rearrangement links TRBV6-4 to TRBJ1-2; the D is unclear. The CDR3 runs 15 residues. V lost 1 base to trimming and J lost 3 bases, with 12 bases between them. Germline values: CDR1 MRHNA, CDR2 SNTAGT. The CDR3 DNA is TGTGCCAGCAGTGACTTGGGAGTTCCTCACTATGGCTACACCTTC. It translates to CASSDLGVPHYGYTF.

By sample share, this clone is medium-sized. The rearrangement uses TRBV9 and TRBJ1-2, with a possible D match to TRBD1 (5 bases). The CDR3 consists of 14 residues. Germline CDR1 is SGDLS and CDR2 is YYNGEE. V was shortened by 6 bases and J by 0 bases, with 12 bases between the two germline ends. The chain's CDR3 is CASTRDGANYGYTF. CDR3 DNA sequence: TGTGCCAGCACTCGGGACGGAGCTAACTATGGCTACACCTTC.

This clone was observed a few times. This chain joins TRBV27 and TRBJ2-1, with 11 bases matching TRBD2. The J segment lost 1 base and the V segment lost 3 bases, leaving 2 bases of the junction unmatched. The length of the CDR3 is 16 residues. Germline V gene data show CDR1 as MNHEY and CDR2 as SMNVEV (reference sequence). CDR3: CASSLTSGTSYNEQFF. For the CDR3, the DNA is TGTGCCAGCAGTTTGACTAGCGGGACTTCCTACAATGAGCAGTTCTTC.

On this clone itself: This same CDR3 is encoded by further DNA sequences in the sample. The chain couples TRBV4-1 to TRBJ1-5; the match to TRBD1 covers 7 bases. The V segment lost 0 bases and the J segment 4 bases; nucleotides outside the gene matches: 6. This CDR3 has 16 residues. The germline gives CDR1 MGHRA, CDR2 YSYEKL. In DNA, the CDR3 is TGCGCCAGCAGCCAAGAGGGGGGACAGTTAAATCAGCCCCAGCATTTT. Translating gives CASSQEGGQLNQPQHF.

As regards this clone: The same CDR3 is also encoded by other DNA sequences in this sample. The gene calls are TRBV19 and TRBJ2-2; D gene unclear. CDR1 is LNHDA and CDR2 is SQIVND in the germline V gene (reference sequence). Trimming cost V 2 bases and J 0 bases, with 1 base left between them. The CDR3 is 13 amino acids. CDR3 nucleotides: TGTGCCAGTAGTATACCGAACACCGGGGAGCTGTTTTTT. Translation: CASSIPNTGELFF.

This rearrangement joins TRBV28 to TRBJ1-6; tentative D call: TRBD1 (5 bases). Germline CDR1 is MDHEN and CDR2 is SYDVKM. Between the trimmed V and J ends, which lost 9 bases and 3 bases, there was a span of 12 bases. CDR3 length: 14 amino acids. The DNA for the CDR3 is TGTGCCAGTACGGGACTCCTCTATAATTCACCCCTCCACTTT. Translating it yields CASTGLLYNSPLHF.